These 2 T cell receptor beta chains originate from one sample sequenced in a study of spatial heterogeneity in lung cancer. These receptors have no known antigen. Via MiXCR, TCRdb re-called the 5' RACE reads, giving one row per CDR3 protein. The sample has thousands of distinct CDR3 sequences, roughly 3.5% seen once; the top ten hold about 16%. Study results and caveats: In tumors, expanded intratumoral alpha and beta TCR counts tracked mutation counts.

The time point: sample taken at primary tumor resection. The sample consisted of lung tumor tissue, taken at surgery. Source of these receptors: a male donor with early-stage non-small cell lung cancer.

Comments on this clonotype: A junction end diverges from the germline sequence, so it may reflect a read error. CDR3: CVSRHWTGGANVLTF. CDR3 bases: TGTGTCAGCAGACACTGGACAGGTGGGGCCAACGTCCTGACTTTC. This chain joins TRBV12-3 or TRBV12-4 and TRBJ2-6, with 7 bases fitting TRBD1. The CDR3 length is 15 residues.

This clonotype was seen at least ten times. J is TRBJ1-2 and V is TRBV20-1, with 9 bases identical to TRBD1. V shed 4 bases and J 6 bases; nucleotides not matched to a gene: 3. The CDR3 loop spans 12 amino acids. CDR1 DFQATT and CDR2 SNEGSKA come from the germline V gene (reference sequence). In DNA form, the CDR3 reads TGCAGTGCTATGGGACAGGGAGATGGCTACACCTTC. This codes for CSAMGQGDGYTF.